The 15 T cell receptor beta chains below were found in one sample sequenced in a study of cytomegalovirus exposure and HLA in healthy donors. PCR employed 60 Vbeta and 13 Jbeta primers. Sequencing used immunoSEQ multiplex PCR; TCRdb keeps in-frame clones, though not all of them. Among some 150,000 clones listed, roughly 9.7% were seen once. Material for sequencing was PBMCs. Every receptor here comes from a man aged 50 to 59 in good health and CMV-seronegative.

The chain uses TRBV4-2 and TRBJ2-7; 8 bases are shared with TRBD2. This CDR3 comprises 17 residues. The ends lost 0 bases at V and 2 bases at J; junction bases unmatched: 9. The germline V gene has CDR1 LGHNA and CDR2 YNFKEQ. The CDR3 DNA follows: TGTGCCAGCAGCCAAGATCTCTGGCGGGAGGATCCCTACGAGCAGTACTTC. It translates to CASSQDLWREDPYEQYF.

Of note for this clone: The junction departs from the called germline gene at one end, perhaps through a read error. J is TRBJ2-2 and V is TRBV13, with TRBD1 matching over 11 bases. Germline V gives CDR1 PRHDT, CDR2 FYEKMQ (reference sequence). The CDR3 has 15 residues. The CDR3 DNA sequence: TGTGCCAGCAGCCTAGGACAGGGGGCCGGCGGGGAGCTGTTTTTT. Amino acids: CASSLGQGAGGELFF.

CDR3 nucleotides: TGTGCCAGCAGCTTTCTTACAGGGGGCATCGGGGCTTTCTTT. Amino acids: CASSFLTGGIGAFF. The gene calls are TRBV7-9 and TRBJ1-1; TRBD1 matches 9 bases. The CDR3 spans 14 residues. Germline V gene sequence: CDR1 SEHNR, CDR2 FQNEAQ (reference sequence). V lost 3 bases to trimming and J lost 11 bases; unmatched junction nucleotides: 10.

The chain has TRBV7-8 and TRBJ2-7; 7 bases fit TRBD2. Germline V lookup: CDR1 SGHVS, CDR2 FQNEAQ. V trimming: 5 bases; J trimming: 0 bases; junction bases outside the gene matches: 10. The CDR3 has 16 residues. The DNA for the CDR3 is TGTGCCAGCAGCCCCCTTGGAGGCGGGGGCTCCTACGAGCAGTACTTC. Its translation: CASSPLGGGGSYEQYF.

The chain combines TRBV28 with TRBJ1-1; D is uncertain. The CDR3 has 14 residues. Germline loops: CDR1 MDHEN, CDR2 SYDVKM. Between the trimmed V and J ends, which lost 8 bases and 1 base, there was a span of 14 bases. This CDR3 is CASSRVPWNTEAFF. DNA for the CDR3: TGTGCCAGCTCCCGGGTGCCATGGAACACTGAAGCTTTCTTT.

The rearrangement joins TRBV11-2 to TRBJ2-7, with D maybe TRBD1 (6 bases). V was cut by 5 bases and J by 1 base, with 15 bases left in between. Germline assignment: CDR1 SGHAT and CDR2 FQNNGV. The CDR3 totals 15 residues. CDR3 DNA sequence: TGTGCCAGCAGCCCAGGTAGAGGGGGTTCCTACGAGCAGTACTTC. Its translation is CASSPGRGGSYEQYF.

This chain links TRBV30 with TRBJ2-7; D possibly corresponds to TRBD1 (5 bases). The CDR3 loop spans 13 amino acids. Germline V gene lookup returns CDR1 GTSNPN and CDR2 SVGIG (reference sequence). V lost 1 base and J lost 2, with 9 bases in between. CDR3 protein: CAWSDGAAYEQYF. CDR3 nucleotides: TGTGCCTGGAGTGATGGGGCGGCCTACGAGCAGTACTTC. Full variable domain (remainder filled in from reference TRBV30 and TRBJ2-7): SQTIHQWPATLVQPVGSPLSLECTVEGTSNPNLYWYRQAAGRGLQLLFYSVGIGQISSEVPQNLSASRPQDRQFILSSKKLLLSDSGFYLCAWSDGAAYEQYFGPGTRLTVT.

The rearrangement uses TRBV7-9 and TRBJ1-2, with D perhaps matching TRBD1 (5 bases). V lost 7 bases and J 1 base, leaving 22 bases between the germline ends. CDR1 is SEHNR and CDR2 is FQNEAQ in the germline V gene (reference sequence). The CDR3 extends over 17 amino acids. The CDR3 sequence: CASTTSQGGEINYGYTF. CDR3 bases: TGTGCCAGCACCACCTCGCAAGGAGGGGAAATTAACTATGGCTACACCTTC.

This clone was detected only a few times. This sequence joins TRBV7-6 and TRBJ1-2; 8 bases are a match to TRBD1. CDR3 size: 14 residues. After removal of 1 base from V and 6 bases from J, the junction contained 4 bases not matched to a gene. CDR1 is SGHVS and CDR2 is FNYEAQ in the germline V gene. The CDR3 region has the DNA TGTGCCAGCAGCTTAGGGACAGGGAGGGATGGCTACACCTTC. Amino acids: CASSLGTGRDGYTF.

This clone came up a few times. The CDR3 region is CASSEDSPGELFF. The DNA of the CDR3 is TGTGCCAGCAGTGAGGACTCACCCGGGGAGCTGTTTTTT. This chain connects TRBV6-1 to TRBJ2-2, with D perhaps matching TRBD2 (5 bases). CDR3 length equals 13 residues. Germline CDR1 MNHNS, CDR2 SASEGT. V lost 3 bases, J lost 6 bases, and 8 bases lay in between.

Only a few counts were recorded for this clone. The rearrangement joins TRBV30 to TRBJ1-2; D is undetermined. In germline, CDR1 is GTSNPN, CDR2 SVGIG (reference sequence). The length of the CDR3 is 12 residues. V was clipped by 0 bases and J by 6 bases, with 8 bases between them. The CDR3 nucleotides are TGTGCCTGGAGTGTAACGGGGAATGGCTACACCTTC. Translated, it gives CAWSVTGNGYTF.

The V gene is TRBV5-1, the J gene TRBJ2-3; D is ambiguous. Germline V gene data show CDR1 as SGHRS and CDR2 as YFSETQ. V lost 4 bases, J lost 2 bases, and 8 bases lay in between. The CDR3 has 13 residues. CDR3 region: CASSPYSTDTQYF. The CDR3 DNA sequence: TGCGCCAGCAGCCCTTACTCCACAGATACGCAGTATTTT.

The chain couples TRBV10-3 to TRBJ2-7; no clear D. The CDR3 has 12 amino acids. The V gene's germline CDR1 is ENHRY and CDR2 SYGVKD. The germline V and J ends were trimmed by 3 bases and 4 bases, with 7 bases remaining between them. In nucleotides, the CDR3 is TGTGCCATCAGTGACAGTACATACGAGCAGTACTTC. It encodes CAISDSTYEQYF.

This chain connects TRBV11-3 to TRBJ1-1; perhaps TRBD1 as D (5 bases). The V and J ends lost 3 bases and 6 bases respectively, with 23 bases between them. CDR1 and CDR2 (germline): SGHNT, YENEEA. CDR3 length: 17 residues. The chain's CDR3 is CASSFTFTGTAYPEAFF. The CDR3 bases are TGTGCCAGCAGCTTCACATTCACCGGGACTGCCTATCCTGAAGCTTTCTTT.

The chain uses TRBV19 and TRBJ1-5, with TRBD1 matching over 7 bases. Germline loops: CDR1 LNHDA, CDR2 SQIVND (reference sequence). The length of the CDR3 is 13 residues. V gave up 5 bases and J gave up 4 bases; unmatched junction bases: 2. This CDR3 is CASSLQGNQPQHF. CDR3 sequence (DNA): TGTGCCAGTAGTCTACAGGGGAATCAGCCCCAGCATTTT.